This T cell receptor (beta chain) is from a study of liver allograft versus peripheral blood T cells. On the study more broadly: Recipients' peripheral blood supplied the T cell receptor repertoires against which those in transplanted livers were compared.

This CDR3 is built from 13 residues. Looked up from germline, CDR1 is DFQATT and CDR2 is SNEGSKA (reference sequence). About this clonotype: A junction end diverges from the germline sequence, so it may reflect a read error.

TCRdb itself ran the reads through MiXCR, one entry per CDR3 protein. The top ten clones hold 9.5% to 12% of a sample with around 3,500 distinct CDR3 sequences, about 14% of them seen once. The receptor's source is a human patient who had a liver transplant. Some T cells may have originated in the graft donor. The chain links TRBV20-1 to TRBJ2-1; no clear D gene. The CDR3 loop reads CSARGVRWNGQFF. The DNA of the CDR3 is TGCAGTGCTAGAGGCGTACGGTGGAATGGGCAGTTCTTC.